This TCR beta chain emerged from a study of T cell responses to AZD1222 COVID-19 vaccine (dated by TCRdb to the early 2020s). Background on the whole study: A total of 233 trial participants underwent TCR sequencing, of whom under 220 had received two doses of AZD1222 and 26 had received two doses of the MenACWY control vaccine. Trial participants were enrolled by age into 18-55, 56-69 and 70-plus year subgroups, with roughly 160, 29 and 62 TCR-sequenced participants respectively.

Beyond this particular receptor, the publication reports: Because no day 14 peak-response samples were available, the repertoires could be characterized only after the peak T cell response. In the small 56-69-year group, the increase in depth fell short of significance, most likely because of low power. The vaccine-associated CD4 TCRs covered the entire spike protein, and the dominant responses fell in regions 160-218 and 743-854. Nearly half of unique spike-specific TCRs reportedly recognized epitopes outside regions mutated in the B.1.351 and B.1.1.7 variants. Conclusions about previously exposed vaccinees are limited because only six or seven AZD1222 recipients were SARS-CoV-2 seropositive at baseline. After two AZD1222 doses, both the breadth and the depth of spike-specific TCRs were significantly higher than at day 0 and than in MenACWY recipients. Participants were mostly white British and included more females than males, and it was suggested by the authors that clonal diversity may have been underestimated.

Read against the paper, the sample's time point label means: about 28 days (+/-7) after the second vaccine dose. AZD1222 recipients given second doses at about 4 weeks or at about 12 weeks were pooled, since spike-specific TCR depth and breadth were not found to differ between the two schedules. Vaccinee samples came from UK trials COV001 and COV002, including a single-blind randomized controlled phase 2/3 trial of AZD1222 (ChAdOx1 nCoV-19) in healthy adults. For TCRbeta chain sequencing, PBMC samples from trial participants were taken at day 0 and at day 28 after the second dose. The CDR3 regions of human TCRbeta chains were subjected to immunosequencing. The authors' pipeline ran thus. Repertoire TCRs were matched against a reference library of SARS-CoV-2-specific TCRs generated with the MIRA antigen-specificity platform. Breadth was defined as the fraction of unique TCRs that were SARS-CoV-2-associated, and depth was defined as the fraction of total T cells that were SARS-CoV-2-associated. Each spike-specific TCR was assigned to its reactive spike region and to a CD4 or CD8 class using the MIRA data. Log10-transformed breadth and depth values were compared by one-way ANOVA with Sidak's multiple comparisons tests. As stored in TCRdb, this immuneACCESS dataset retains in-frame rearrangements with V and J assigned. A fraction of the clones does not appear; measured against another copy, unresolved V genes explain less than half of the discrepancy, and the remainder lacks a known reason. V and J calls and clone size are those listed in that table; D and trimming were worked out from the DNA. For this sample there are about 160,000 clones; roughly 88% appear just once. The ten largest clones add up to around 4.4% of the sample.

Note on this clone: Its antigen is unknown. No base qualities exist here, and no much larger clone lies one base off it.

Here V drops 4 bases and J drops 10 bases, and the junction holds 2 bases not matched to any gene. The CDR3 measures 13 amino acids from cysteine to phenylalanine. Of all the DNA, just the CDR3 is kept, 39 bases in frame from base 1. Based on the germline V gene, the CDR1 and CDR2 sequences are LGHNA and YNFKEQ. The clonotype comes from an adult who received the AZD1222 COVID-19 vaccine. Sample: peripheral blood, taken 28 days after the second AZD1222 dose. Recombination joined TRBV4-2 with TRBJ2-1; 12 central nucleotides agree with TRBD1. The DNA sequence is TGTGCCAGCAGCCGAGGGACAGGGGGCGAGCAGTTCTTC. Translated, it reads CASSRGTGGEQFF.